This T cell receptor (beta chain) was captured by sequencing in a study of shared clonotypes between healthy human individuals. This CDR3 spans 15 amino acids. V dropped 0 bases and J dropped 4 bases, with 11 bases sitting between them. Per the germline V gene, CDR1 is SGDLS and CDR2 is YYNGEE. Assay: immunoSEQ multiplex PCR; the TCRdb copy retains only in-frame clones and omits some. The table lists some 1.5 million clones, around 98% of them singletons. V gene TRBV9 combines with J gene TRBJ1-3; perhaps TRBD1 as D (5 bases). The sequence came from a man younger than 40 in good health. The material sequenced was naive CD4+ T cells sorted from blood. Regarding subset: CD45RA+ positively selected. Here the CDR3 reads CASSVVGARGNTIYF. Here the CDR3 DNA reads TGTGCCAGCAGCGTAGTCGGGGCACGGGGAAACACCATATATTTT.